Following are 14 T cell receptor beta chains from one sample sequenced in a study of CD8 T cells in ankylosing spondylitis. TCRdb re-derived calls from the 5' RACE reads in MiXCR, one entry per CDR3 protein. The profile shows some 240,000 distinct CDR3 sequences, 15% to 20% of them singletons. Sequenced sample: blood, either unsorted or a sorted T cell fraction (not recorded which). Receptor source: a male donor with ankylosing spondylitis or in good health (not recorded which).

This clonotype was counted only a few times. The chain couples TRBV6-5 to TRBJ2-3; D is ambiguous. The CDR3 extends over 18 amino acids. Trimming cost V 0 bases and J 4 bases, with 20 bases left between them. Per the germline V gene, CDR1 is MNHEY and CDR2 is SVGAGI. The CDR3 here is CASSYSPKQLGLPDTQYF. Written as DNA, the CDR3 is TGTGCCAGCAGTTACTCACCCAAACAGTTGGGGTTGCCAGATACGCAGTATTTT.

The rearrangement joins TRBV5-6 to TRBJ2-1; possible D gene TRBD2, 6 bases. This CDR3 has 20 residues. V was shortened by 1 base and J by 1 base, with 24 bases between the two germline ends. The germline CDR1 and CDR2 sequences are SGHDT and YYEEEE. CDR3 nucleotides: TGTGCCAGCAGCTTGTTGAATGGGGGGAGTCGGTTGTTATCCTACAATGAGCAGTTCTTC. Translated: CASSLLNGGSRLLSYNEQFF.

Ten or more counts support this clonotype. J is TRBJ2-7 and V is TRBV4-1; no firm D call. The CDR3 spans 14 residues. The germline V gene has CDR1 MGHRA and CDR2 YSYEKL. The V and J ends lost 1 base and 4 bases respectively, with 11 bases between them. In DNA, the CDR3 is TGCGCCAGCAGCCAAGTCCCCCAGGCGTACGAGCAGTACTTC. Its protein is CASSQVPQAYEQYF.

J is TRBJ2-7 and V is TRBV12-3 or TRBV12-4; unclear D gene. The CDR3 is 14 amino acids. V was clipped by 3 bases and J by 3 bases, with 12 bases between them. The CDR3 DNA reads TGTGCCAGCAGTTTTCTTGATAAGGACTACGAGCAGTACTTC. It codes for CASSFLDKDYEQYF.

The chain is built from TRBV9 and TRBJ2-1; 10 positions agree with TRBD1. Germline assignment: CDR1 SGDLS and CDR2 YYNGEE. CDR3 length equals 15 residues. V dropped 2 bases and J dropped 5; count of bases not matched to a gene: 4. The CDR3 DNA sequence: TGTGCCAGCAGCGTCGGGACAGGGGTTCACAATGAGCAGTTCTTC. Translation: CASSVGTGVHNEQFF.

This clonotype showed up just a few times. The rearrangement links TRBV7-2 to TRBJ1-5; D gene uncertain. The CDR3 contains 12 residues. CDR1 is SGHTA and CDR2 is FQGNSA in the germline V gene. Trimming stripped 11 bases from V and 9 bases from J, with 17 bases between. The CDR3 reads CAPYPAFRPQHF. CDR3 DNA: TGTGCCCCCTACCCAGCGTTTCGGCCCCAGCATTTT.

J is TRBJ2-1 and V is TRBV5-1; 8 bases fit TRBD1. Germline values: CDR1 SGHRS, CDR2 YFSETQ. This CDR3 spans 16 amino acids. V was clipped by 4 bases and J by 7 bases; unmatched bases: 13. CDR3 sequence (DNA): TGCGCCAGCAGCCTCGACCAGGGGGCGTCTAAAAATGAGCAGTTCTTC. Translated: CASSLDQGASKNEQFF.

J is TRBJ2-7 and V is TRBV20-1; D call uncertain. Germline loops: CDR1 DFQATT, CDR2 SNEGSKA (reference sequence). This CDR3 is built from 12 residues. CDR3: CSLSPPIDEQYF. The DNA for the CDR3 is TGCAGCTTATCTCCTCCTATCGACGAGCAGTACTTC.

J is TRBJ2-7 and V is TRBV20-1; D perhaps matches TRBD2 (5 bases). CDR1 is DFQATT and CDR2 is SNEGSKA in the germline V gene (reference sequence). The V gene lost 4 bases and the J gene lost 0 bases, with 22 bases spanning the gap. CDR3 length: 17 amino acids. CDR3 DNA sequence: TGCAGTGCTAACGGATACCTTGCGGGCCAGAGCTCCTACGAGCAGTACTTC. Amino acids: CSANGYLAGQSSYEQYF.

Concerning this clonotype itself: A single base separates this from a much larger clone, so it may be a read error. This chain joins TRBV10-3 and TRBJ2-7, with D unclear. Trimming took off 0 bases at V and 4 bases at J, with 4 bases between the two ends. Germline V gives CDR1 ENHRY, CDR2 SYGVKD. The CDR3 covers 12 residues. The CDR3 DNA reads TGTGCCATCAGTGAGTCGGGGTACGAGCAGTACTTC. Translated: CAISESGYEQYF.

This clonotype was seen a handful of times. J is TRBJ2-7 and V is TRBV20-1; 12 nucleotides line up with TRBD2. Losses at the gene ends were 2 bases for V and 3 bases for J; bases not matched to a gene: 2. CDR3 length equals 14 residues. Germline CDR1 and CDR2: DFQATT and SNEGSKA (reference sequence). Here the CDR3 reads CSARRTSGIYEQYF. In nucleotides, the CDR3 is TGCAGTGCTAGACGGACTAGCGGGATCTACGAGCAGTACTTC.

This clonotype was picked up many times. The chain is built from TRBV12-3 or TRBV12-4 and TRBJ2-3; D ambiguous. The CDR3 length is 12 residues. V was trimmed by 6 bases and J by 4 bases, leaving 8 bases between them. The CDR3 reads CASRPFADTQYF. Written as DNA, the CDR3 is TGTGCCAGCAGGCCCTTTGCAGATACGCAGTATTTT.

A few counts support this clonotype. This sequence joins TRBV27 and TRBJ2-7; tentative D call: TRBD2 (5 bases). The CDR3 length is 13 residues. The germline V and J ends were trimmed by 5 bases and 4 bases, with 12 bases remaining between them. CDR1 is MNHEY, CDR2 SMNVEV, per germline (reference sequence). DNA of the CDR3: TGTGCCAGCAGTACGGCGGGTTCTTACGAGCAGTACTTC. Its translation is CASSTAGSYEQYF.

This clonotype was detected only a few times. The chain joins TRBV6-2 or TRBV6-3 to TRBJ2-1; D possibly uses TRBD1 or TRBD2 (5 bases each). The V gene lost 3 bases and the J gene lost 8 bases, with 17 bases spanning the gap. Germline V gene data show CDR1 as MNHEY and CDR2 as SVGEGT. The CDR3 has 15 amino acids. CDR3 protein: CASSYGTESGHEQFF. The DNA for the CDR3 is TGTGCCAGCAGTTATGGTACAGAGTCGGGACATGAGCAGTTCTTC.